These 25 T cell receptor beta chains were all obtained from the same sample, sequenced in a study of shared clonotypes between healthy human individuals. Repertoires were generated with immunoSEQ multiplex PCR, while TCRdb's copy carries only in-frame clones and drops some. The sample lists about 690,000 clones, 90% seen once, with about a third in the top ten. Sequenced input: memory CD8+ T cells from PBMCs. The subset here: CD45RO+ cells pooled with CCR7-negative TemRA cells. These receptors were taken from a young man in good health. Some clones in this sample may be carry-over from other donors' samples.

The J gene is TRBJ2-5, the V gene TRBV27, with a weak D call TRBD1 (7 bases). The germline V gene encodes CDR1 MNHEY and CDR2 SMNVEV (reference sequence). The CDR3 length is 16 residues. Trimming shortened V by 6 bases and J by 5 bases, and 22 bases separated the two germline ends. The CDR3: CASSSQRSGGRETQYF. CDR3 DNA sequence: TGTGCCAGCAGCTCTCAACGGTCAGGGGGGCGGGAGACCCAGTACTTC.

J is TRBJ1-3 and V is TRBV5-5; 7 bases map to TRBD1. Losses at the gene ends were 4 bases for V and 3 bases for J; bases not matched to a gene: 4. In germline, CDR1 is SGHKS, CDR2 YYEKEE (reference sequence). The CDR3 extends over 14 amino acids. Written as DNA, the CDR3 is TGTGCCAGCAGCCTAGGGGGCGGTGGAAACACCATATATTTT. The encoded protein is CASSLGGGGNTIYF.

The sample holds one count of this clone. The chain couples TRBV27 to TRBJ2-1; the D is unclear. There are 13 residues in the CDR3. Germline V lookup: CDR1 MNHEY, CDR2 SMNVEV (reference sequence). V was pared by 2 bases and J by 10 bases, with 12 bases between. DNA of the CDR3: TGTGCCAGCAGTTTAAGTGCTGACCGGGAGCAGTTCTTC. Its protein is CASSLSADREQFF.

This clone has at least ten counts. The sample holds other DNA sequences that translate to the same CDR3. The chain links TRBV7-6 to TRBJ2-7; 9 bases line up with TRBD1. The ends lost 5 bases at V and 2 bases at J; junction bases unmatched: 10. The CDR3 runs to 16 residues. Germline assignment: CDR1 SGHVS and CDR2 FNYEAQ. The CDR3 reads CASSPDGGQGPYEQYF. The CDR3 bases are TGTGCCAGCAGCCCGGACGGGGGACAGGGTCCCTACGAGCAGTACTTC.

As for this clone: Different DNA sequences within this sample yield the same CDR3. The CDR3 DNA reads TGCGCCAGCAGCTTGGCTAGGGGGGCCTACGAGCAGTACTTC. This encodes CASSLARGAYEQYF. The V and J genes are TRBV5-1 and TRBJ2-7; either TRBD1 or TRBD2 may fit D (6 bases each). Trimming removed 0 bases from V and 2 bases from J, with 9 bases in between. The CDR3 has 14 amino acids. The germline V gene encodes CDR1 SGHRS and CDR2 YFSETQ.

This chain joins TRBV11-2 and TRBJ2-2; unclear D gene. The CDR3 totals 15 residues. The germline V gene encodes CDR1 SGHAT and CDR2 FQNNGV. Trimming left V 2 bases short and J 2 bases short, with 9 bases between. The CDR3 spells CASSLSGPNTGELFF. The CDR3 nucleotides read TGTGCCAGCAGCTTATCAGGCCCAAACACCGGGGAGCTGTTTTTT. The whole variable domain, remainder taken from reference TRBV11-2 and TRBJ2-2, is EAGVAQSPRYKIIEKRQSVAFWCNPISGHATLYWYQQILGQGPKLLIQFQNNGVVDDSQLPKDRFSAERLKGVDSTLKIQPAKLEDSAVYLCASSLSGPNTGELFFGEGSRLTVL.

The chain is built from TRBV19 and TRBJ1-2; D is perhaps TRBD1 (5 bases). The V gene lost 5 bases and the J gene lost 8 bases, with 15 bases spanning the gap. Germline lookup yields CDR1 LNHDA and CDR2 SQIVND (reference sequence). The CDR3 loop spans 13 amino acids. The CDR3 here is CASSLGGNGGYTF. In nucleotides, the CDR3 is TGTGCCAGTAGTCTTGGGGGGAATGGAGGCTACACCTTC.

The CDR3 loop is CASSWDREETQYF. CDR3 nucleotides: TGTGCCAGCAGTTGGGACAGGGAAGAGACCCAGTACTTC. V and J are TRBV6-5 and TRBJ2-5, with 9 bases lining up with TRBD1. The CDR3 loop spans 13 amino acids. The germline gives CDR1 MNHEY, CDR2 SVGAGI. V trimming: 4 bases; J trimming: 3 bases; junction bases outside the gene matches: 0.

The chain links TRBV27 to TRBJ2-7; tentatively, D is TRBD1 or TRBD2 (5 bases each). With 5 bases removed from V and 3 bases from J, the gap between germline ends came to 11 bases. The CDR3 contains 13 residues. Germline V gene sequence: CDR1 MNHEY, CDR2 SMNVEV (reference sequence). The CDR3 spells CASSPGAVYEQYF. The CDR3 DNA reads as TGTGCCAGCAGTCCCGGGGCGGTCTACGAGCAGTACTTC.

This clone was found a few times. The CDR3 sequence: CASSSRDTEAFF. The CDR3 nucleotides are TGTGCCAGCAGCTCCAGGGACACTGAAGCTTTCTTT. The V call is TRBV7-3, the J call TRBJ1-1; D might be TRBD1 (5 bases). Between the trimmed V and J ends, which lost 4 bases and 3 bases, there was a span of 6 bases. The germline V gene has CDR1 SGHTA and CDR2 FQGTGA. This CDR3 has 12 residues.

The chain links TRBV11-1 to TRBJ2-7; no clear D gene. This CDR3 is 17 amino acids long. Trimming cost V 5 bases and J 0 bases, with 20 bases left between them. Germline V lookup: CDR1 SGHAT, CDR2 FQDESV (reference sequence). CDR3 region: CASSTTSGYLSSYEQYF. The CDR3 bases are TGTGCCAGCAGCACTACCTCGGGCTATCTAAGCTCCTACGAGCAGTACTTC.

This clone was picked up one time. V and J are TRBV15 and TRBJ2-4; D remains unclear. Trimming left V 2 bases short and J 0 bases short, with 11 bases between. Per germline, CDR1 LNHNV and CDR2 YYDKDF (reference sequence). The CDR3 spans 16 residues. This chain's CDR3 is CATSRIGDLAKNIQYF. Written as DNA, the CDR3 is TGTGCCACCAGCAGAATTGGGGATCTAGCCAAAAACATTCAGTACTTC.

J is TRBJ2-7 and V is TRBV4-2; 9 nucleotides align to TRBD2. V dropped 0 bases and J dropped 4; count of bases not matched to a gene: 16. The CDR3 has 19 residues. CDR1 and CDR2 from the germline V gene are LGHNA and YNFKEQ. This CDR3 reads CASSQDARGGGRAGYEQYF. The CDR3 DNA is TGTGCCAGCAGCCAAGACGCGCGGGGAGGCGGGAGGGCCGGGTACGAGCAGTACTTC.

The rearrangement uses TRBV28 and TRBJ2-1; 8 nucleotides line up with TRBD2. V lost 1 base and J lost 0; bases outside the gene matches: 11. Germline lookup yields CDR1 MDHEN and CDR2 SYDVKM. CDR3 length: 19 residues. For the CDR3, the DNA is TGTGCCAGCAGTTTATCATCAACACTAGCGGTGAGCTCCTACAATGAGCAGTTCTTC. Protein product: CASSLSSTLAVSSYNEQFF.

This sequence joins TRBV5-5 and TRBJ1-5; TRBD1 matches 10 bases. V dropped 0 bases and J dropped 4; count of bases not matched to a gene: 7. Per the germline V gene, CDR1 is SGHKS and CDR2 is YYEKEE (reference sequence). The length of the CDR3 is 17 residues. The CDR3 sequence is CASSLAGQGKSNQPQHF. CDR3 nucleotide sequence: TGTGCCAGCAGCTTGGCGGGACAGGGGAAATCGAATCAGCCCCAGCATTTT.

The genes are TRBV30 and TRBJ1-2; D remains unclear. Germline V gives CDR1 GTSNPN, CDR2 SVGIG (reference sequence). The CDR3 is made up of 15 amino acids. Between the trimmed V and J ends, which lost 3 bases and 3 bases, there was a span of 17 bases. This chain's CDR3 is CAWSPTIVAYYGYTF. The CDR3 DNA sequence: TGTGCCTGGAGCCCCACCATCGTGGCCTACTATGGCTACACCTTC. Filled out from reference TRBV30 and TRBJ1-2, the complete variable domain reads SQTIHQWPATLVQPVGSPLSLECTVEGTSNPNLYWYRQAAGRGLQLLFYSVGIGQISSEVPQNLSASRPQDRQFILSSKKLLLSDSGFYLCAWSPTIVAYYGYTFGSGTRLTVV.

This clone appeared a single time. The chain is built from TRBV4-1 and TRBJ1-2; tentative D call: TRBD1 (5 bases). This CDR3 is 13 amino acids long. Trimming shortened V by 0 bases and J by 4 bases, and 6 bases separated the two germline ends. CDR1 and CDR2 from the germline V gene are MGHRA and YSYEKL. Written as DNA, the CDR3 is TGCGCCAGCAGCCAAGACGGGGGCTATGGCTACACCTTC. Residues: CASSQDGGYGYTF.

CDR3 sequence (DNA): TGTGCCAGCTCCCCAGAGAGCTACAGCACAGATACGCAGTATTTT. Translation: CASSPESYSTDTQYF. This chain links TRBV18 with TRBJ2-3; D unresolved. Germline CDR1 and CDR2: KGHSH and LQKENI. The length of the CDR3 is 15 residues. Trimming left V 6 bases short and J 0 bases short, with 13 bases between.

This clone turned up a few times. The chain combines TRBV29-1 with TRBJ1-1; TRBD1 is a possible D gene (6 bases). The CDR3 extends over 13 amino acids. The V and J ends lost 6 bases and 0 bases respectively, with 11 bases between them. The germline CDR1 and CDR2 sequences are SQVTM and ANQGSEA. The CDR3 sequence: CSVHRVLNTEAFF. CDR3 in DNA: TGCAGCGTGCACAGGGTCCTGAACACTGAAGCTTTCTTT.

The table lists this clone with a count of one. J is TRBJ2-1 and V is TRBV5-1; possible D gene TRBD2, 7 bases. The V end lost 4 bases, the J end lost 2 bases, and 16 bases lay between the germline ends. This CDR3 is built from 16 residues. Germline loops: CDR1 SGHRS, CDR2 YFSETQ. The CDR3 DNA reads TGCGCCAGCAGCCTGGAAAGGGGGAGGGCCTACAATGAGCAGTTCTTC. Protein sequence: CASSLERGRAYNEQFF.

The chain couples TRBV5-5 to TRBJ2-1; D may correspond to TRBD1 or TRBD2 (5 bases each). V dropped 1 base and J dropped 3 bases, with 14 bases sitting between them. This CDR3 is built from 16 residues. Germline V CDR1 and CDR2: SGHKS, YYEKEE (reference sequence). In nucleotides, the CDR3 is TGTGCCAGCAGCTTGAGGGACGGGAATGTCTACAATGAGCAGTTCTTC. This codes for CASSLRDGNVYNEQFF.

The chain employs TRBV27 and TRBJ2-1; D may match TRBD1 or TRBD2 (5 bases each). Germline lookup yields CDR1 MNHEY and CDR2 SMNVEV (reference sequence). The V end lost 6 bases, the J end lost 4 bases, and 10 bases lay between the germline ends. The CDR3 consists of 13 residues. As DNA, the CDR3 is TGTGCCAGCAGGAGGGGCCAATACAATGAGCAGTTCTTC. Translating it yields CASRRGQYNEQFF.

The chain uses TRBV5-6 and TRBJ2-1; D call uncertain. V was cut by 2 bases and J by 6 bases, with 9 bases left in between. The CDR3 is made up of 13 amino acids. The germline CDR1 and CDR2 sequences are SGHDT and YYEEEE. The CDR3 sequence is CASSLGRSNEQFF. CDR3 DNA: TGTGCCAGCAGCTTAGGTCGCTCCAATGAGCAGTTCTTC.

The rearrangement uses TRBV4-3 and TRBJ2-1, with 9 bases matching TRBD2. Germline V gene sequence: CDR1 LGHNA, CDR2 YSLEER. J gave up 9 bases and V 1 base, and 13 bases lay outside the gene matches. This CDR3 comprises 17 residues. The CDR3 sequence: CASSQVSAGGPYGEQFF. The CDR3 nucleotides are TGCGCCAGCAGCCAAGTGTCGGCGGGAGGGCCTTATGGTGAGCAGTTCTTC.

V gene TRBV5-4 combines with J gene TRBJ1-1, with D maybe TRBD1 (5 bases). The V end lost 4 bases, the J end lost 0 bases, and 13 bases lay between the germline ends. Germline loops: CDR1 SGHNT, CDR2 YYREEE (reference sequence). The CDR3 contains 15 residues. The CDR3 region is CASSRMGTVNTEAFF. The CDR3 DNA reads TGTGCCAGCAGCCGAATGGGGACGGTGAACACTGAAGCTTTCTTT. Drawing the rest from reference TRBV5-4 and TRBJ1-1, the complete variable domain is ETGVTQSPTHLIKTRGQQVTLRCSSQSGHNTVSWYQQALGQGPQFIFQYYREEENGRGNFPPRFSGLQFPNYSSELNVNALELDDSALYLCASSRMGTVNTEAFFGQGTRLTVV.